The 27 T cell receptor beta chains below come from one sample, sequenced in a study of shared clonotypes between healthy human individuals. The data were produced by immunoSEQ multiplex PCR, yet TCRdb's version contains in-frame clones alone and is incomplete. The repertoire holds just over 2,000,000 clones, with roughly 95% as singletons. Specimen: naive CD4+ T cells sorted from blood. Sample subset: CD45RA+ positively selected. Every receptor here comes from a young man in good health.

J is TRBJ2-5 and V is TRBV18, with D unresolved. From germline, CDR1 is KGHSH and CDR2 LQKENI. V was shortened by 0 bases and J by 1 base, with 18 bases between the two germline ends. The CDR3 length is 18 residues. CDR3 bases: TGTGCCAGCTCACCACCGGCTCCCCCCGTTTGGGGCCAAGAGACCCAGTACTTC. Its protein product is CASSPPAPPVWGQETQYF.

The chain couples TRBV25-1 to TRBJ1-2; D might be TRBD1 (6 bases). The germline gives CDR1 MGHDK, CDR2 SYGVNS. This CDR3 region has 14 residues. The V gene lost 3 bases and the J gene lost 2 bases, with 10 bases spanning the gap. The CDR3 spells CASSDKGQNYGYTF. Written as DNA, the CDR3 is TGTGCCAGCAGTGATAAAGGACAGAACTATGGCTACACCTTC.

The chain combines TRBV19 with TRBJ1-6; the match to TRBD1 covers 7 bases. The junction had 11 bases not matched to a gene; V was cut back by 4 bases and J by 8 bases. Germline lookup yields CDR1 LNHDA and CDR2 SQIVND (reference sequence). CDR3 length: 16 amino acids. The CDR3 spells CASSNPGRQGYSPLHF. The CDR3 DNA sequence: TGTGCCAGTAGTAATCCGGGGAGACAGGGCTATTCACCCCTCCACTTT.

J is TRBJ1-5 and V is TRBV19; D gene unclear. This CDR3 is 15 amino acids long. The germline V gene encodes CDR1 LNHDA and CDR2 SQIVND (reference sequence). V was cut by 6 bases and J by 1 base, with 13 bases left in between. CDR3 bases: TGTGCCAGTAGCTGGGGATTGGGGAGCAATCAGCCCCAGCATTTT. It codes for CASSWGLGSNQPQHF.

J is TRBJ2-1 and V is TRBV29-1; 7 bases match TRBD2. The CDR3 is made up of 12 amino acids. Trimming cost V 3 bases and J 8 bases; bases outside gene matches: 4. Per germline, CDR1 SQVTM and CDR2 ANQGSEA. CDR3 sequence (DNA): TGCAGCGTTGATGGACTAGGCGATGAGCAGTTCTTC. Translated: CSVDGLGDEQFF.

The rearrangement links TRBV30 to TRBJ2-2; D call uncertain. Germline-derived CDR1 and CDR2 are GTSNPN and SVGIG (reference sequence). V lost 2 bases to trimming and J lost 6 bases, with 10 bases between them. The CDR3 has 13 residues. The CDR3 sequence: CAWSNGFAGELFF. The CDR3 bases are TGTGCCTGGAGTAACGGATTTGCCGGGGAGCTGTTTTTT.

The chain is built from TRBV11-2 and TRBJ1-6; TRBD1 agrees at 7 bases. CDR3 size: 15 residues. Germline V lookup: CDR1 SGHAT, CDR2 FQNNGV. V dropped 1 base and J dropped 10; count of bases not matched to a gene: 7. The CDR3: CASSLVRDSGSPLHF. The DNA for the CDR3 is TGTGCCAGCAGCTTAGTCCGGGACAGTGGATCACCCCTCCACTTT.

On this clone itself: This sample includes further DNA sequences coding for the same CDR3. The gene calls are TRBV30 and TRBJ1-5; 10 nucleotides line up with TRBD1. There are 14 residues in the CDR3. V shed 4 bases and J 2 bases; nucleotides not matched to a gene: 2. From germline, CDR1 is GTSNPN and CDR2 SVGIG (reference sequence). This CDR3 is CAWTGQGGNQPQHF. The DNA for the CDR3 is TGTGCCTGGACCGGACAGGGGGGCAATCAGCCCCAGCATTTT.

Comments on this clone: The same CDR3 is also encoded by other DNA sequences in this sample. CDR3 nucleotide sequence: TGTGCCAGCTCACCACCGGGACAGGGTTCCTACGAGCAGTACTTC. It codes for CASSPPGQGSYEQYF. J is TRBJ2-7 and V is TRBV18, with 9 positions matching TRBD1. This CDR3 spans 15 amino acids. J gave up 1 base and V 0 bases, and 1 base lay outside the gene matches. Germline V gene data show CDR1 as KGHSH and CDR2 as LQKENI.

This sequence joins TRBV5-4 and TRBJ2-6, with 10 bases that match TRBD1. CDR1 is SGHNT, CDR2 YYREEE, per germline (reference sequence). The V and J ends lost 4 bases and 0 bases, in that order; junction bases with no gene match: 7. The CDR3 consists of 18 residues. The CDR3 loop reads CASSEGQGVLSGANVLTF. CDR3 coding DNA: TGTGCCAGCAGCGAAGGACAGGGGGTCCTCTCTGGGGCCAACGTCCTGACTTTC.

The rearrangement uses TRBV5-1 and TRBJ2-2; D gene unclear. CDR3 length: 13 amino acids. Trimming removed 3 bases from V and 3 bases from J, with 6 bases in between. Germline CDR1 SGHRS, CDR2 YFSETQ. The CDR3 sequence is CASSSTDTGELFF. Written as DNA, the CDR3 is TGCGCCAGCAGCTCGACTGACACCGGGGAGCTGTTTTTT.

V gene TRBV5-1 combines with J gene TRBJ2-2, with TRBD2 identical over 8 bases. V shed 6 bases, J shed 0 bases, and the junction held 7 bases outside the gene matches. The germline CDR1 and CDR2 sequences are SGHRS and YFSETQ. CDR3 length equals 16 residues. The DNA of the CDR3 is TGCGCCAGCACGTTCCAGACTAGCGCGAACACCGGGGAGCTGTTTTTT. Amino acid sequence: CASTFQTSANTGELFF.

The chain links TRBV11-2 to TRBJ2-1; TRBD2 matches at 10 bases. Germline CDR1 reads SGHAT; CDR2 reads FQNNGV. The CDR3 totals 16 residues. V lost 5 bases, J lost 5 bases, and 9 bases stayed unmatched. DNA for the CDR3: TGTGCCAGCAGCGGGGGACTAGCGTCCCGAAACAATGAGCAGTTCTTC. This translates into CASSGGLASRNNEQFF.

The chain is built from TRBV11-3 and TRBJ2-1; 10 bases align to TRBD1. CDR3 size: 15 residues. Germline CDR1 is SGHNT and CDR2 is YENEEA. V shed 5 bases, J shed 6 bases, and the junction held 7 bases outside the gene matches. CDR3 sequence (DNA): TGTGCCAGCAGCCCAGGGGACAGGGGCCTCAATGAGCAGTTCTTC. Translation: CASSPGDRGLNEQFF.

This clone was seen only once. The CDR3 loop is CASSPTGGSYGYTF. In DNA form, the CDR3 reads TGTGCCAGTAGCCCGACAGGGGGCAGCTATGGCTACACCTTC. The rearrangement links TRBV19 to TRBJ1-2, with TRBD1 matching 10 bases. V was clipped by 6 bases and J by 4 bases; unmatched bases: 5. CDR3 length equals 14 residues. Looked up from germline, CDR1 is LNHDA and CDR2 is SQIVND (reference sequence). Full variable domain (rest looked up from reference TRBV19 and TRBJ1-2): DGGITQSPKYLFRKEGQNVTLSCEQNLNHDAMYWYRQDPGQGLRLIYYSQIVNDFQKGDIAEGYSVSREKKESFPLTVTSAQKNPTAFYLCASSPTGGSYGYTFGSGTRLTVV.

This sequence joins TRBV18 and TRBJ1-4; TRBD1 matches at 7 bases. Germline CDR1 and CDR2: KGHSH and LQKENI. The CDR3 loop spans 15 amino acids. The V and J ends lost 4 bases and 7 bases, in that order; junction bases with no gene match: 9. The DNA for the CDR3 is TGTGCCAGCTCACTGTCCGGGACAGAAGGTGAAAAACTGTTTTTT. Translating it yields CASSLSGTEGEKLFF.

With respect to this clone: Other DNA sequences in the same sample also yield this CDR3. The rearrangement joins TRBV25-1 to TRBJ2-4; D not resolved. The V and J ends lost 2 bases and 6 bases respectively, with 5 bases between them. The germline gives CDR1 MGHDK, CDR2 SYGVNS. The CDR3 contains 12 residues. Here the CDR3 reads CASSEGPNIQYF. The DNA for the CDR3 is TGTGCCAGCAGTGAAGGTCCAAACATTCAGTACTTC. Supplemented by reference TRBV25-1 and TRBJ2-4, the full variable domain reads EADIYQTPRYLVIGTGKKITLECSQTMGHDKMYWYQQDPGMELHLIHYSYGVNSTEKGDLSSESTVSRIRTEHFPLTLESARPSHTSQYLCASSEGPNIQYFGAGTRLSVL.

This chain connects TRBV6-1 to TRBJ2-7; a weak D match, TRBD1 (5 bases). Germline V CDR1 and CDR2: MNHNS, SASEGT. The CDR3 contains 15 residues. Trimming took off 3 bases at V and 5 bases at J, with 17 bases between the two ends. The CDR3 DNA is TGTGCCAGCAGTGAGGGGCCATCATCTACCGACGAGCAGTACTTC. Its translation: CASSEGPSSTDEQYF.

A note on this clone: Other DNA sequences in this specimen translate into the identical CDR3. The chain combines TRBV19 with TRBJ2-7; D gene unclear. The CDR3 has 13 amino acids. Trimming removed 5 bases at V and 4 bases at J, with 12 bases between. CDR1 and CDR2 from the germline V gene are LNHDA and SQIVND (reference sequence). CDR3 in DNA: TGTGCCAGTAGTCCCCGGACCGGTTACGAGCAGTACTTC. Encoded protein: CASSPRTGYEQYF.

The V call is TRBV5-6, the J call TRBJ1-5; D unclear. The CDR3 totals 13 residues. CDR1 and CDR2 (germline): SGHDT, YYEEEE. V was cut by 4 bases and J by 5 bases, with 10 bases left in between. CDR3 protein: CASSGSRDQPQHF. In nucleotides, the CDR3 is TGTGCCAGCAGCGGGTCCCGGGATCAGCCCCAGCATTTT.

This sequence joins TRBV5-5 and TRBJ1-1; 7 bases fit TRBD1. After removal of 4 bases from V and 6 bases from J, the junction contained 9 bases not matched to a gene. This CDR3 region has 14 residues. Germline loops: CDR1 SGHKS, CDR2 YYEKEE (reference sequence). The CDR3 protein is CASSPGTATPEAFF. As DNA, the CDR3 is TGTGCCAGCAGCCCGGGGACAGCAACCCCTGAAGCTTTCTTT.

In DNA, the CDR3 is TGCGCCAGCAGGATGACTCGGGACAGCCGGAAGGATGAGCAGTACTTC. Protein: CASRMTRDSRKDEQYF. The chain has TRBV5-1 and TRBJ2-7; 7 positions match TRBD1. V lost 5 bases, J lost 7 bases, and 18 bases stayed unmatched. The CDR3 loop spans 16 amino acids. Germline V CDR1 and CDR2: SGHRS, YFSETQ.

The genes are TRBV11-2 and TRBJ2-7, with D hard to call. The germline V gene has CDR1 SGHAT and CDR2 FQNNGV. Trimming took off 1 base at V and 3 bases at J, with 7 bases between the two ends. This CDR3 spans 13 amino acids. The CDR3 DNA sequence: TGTGCCAGCAGCTTAGGCTATTTCTACGAGCAGTACTTC. This codes for CASSLGYFYEQYF.

The rearrangement links TRBV5-1 to TRBJ1-2, with D possibly being TRBD1 (5 bases). Per the germline V gene, CDR1 is SGHRS and CDR2 is YFSETQ. The CDR3 spans 15 residues. Trimming stripped 1 base from V and 6 bases from J, with 16 bases between. DNA of the CDR3: TGCGCCAGCAGCTTGAGGACCGACAGAAGCGATGGCTACACCTTC. The encoded protein is CASSLRTDRSDGYTF.

This rearrangement joins TRBV5-1 to TRBJ2-3, with D unresolved. The germline V gene has CDR1 SGHRS and CDR2 YFSETQ. Trimming shortened V by 5 bases and J by 5 bases, and 9 bases separated the two germline ends. The CDR3 spans 12 residues. Here the CDR3 DNA reads TGCGCCAGCAGACGCATTGAAGATACGCAGTATTTT. It specifies CASRRIEDTQYF.

The chain has TRBV5-6 and TRBJ1-1; D uncertain. V lost 0 bases and J lost 2, with 2 bases in between. CDR3 length equals 12 residues. Germline V gives CDR1 SGHDT, CDR2 YYEEEE. The CDR3 region has the DNA TGTGCCAGCAGCTTGGATAACACTGAAGCTTTCTTT. Residues: CASSLDNTEAFF.

The chain joins TRBV28 to TRBJ2-7; a possible D gene is TRBD2 (6 bases). V lost 3 bases and J lost 0, with 12 bases in between. Germline-derived CDR1 and CDR2 are MDHEN and SYDVKM. The CDR3 runs to 15 residues. The CDR3 region is CASSFRGAPSYEQYF. CDR3 nucleotides: TGTGCCAGCAGTTTCCGCGGGGCACCCTCCTACGAGCAGTACTTC. The variable domain in full, completed from reference TRBV28 and TRBJ2-7, reads DVKVTQSSRYLVKRTGEKVFLECVQDMDHENMFWYRQDPGLGLRLIYFSYDVKMKEKGDIPEGYSVSREKKERFSLILESASTNQTSMYLCASSFRGAPSYEQYFGPGTRLTVT.